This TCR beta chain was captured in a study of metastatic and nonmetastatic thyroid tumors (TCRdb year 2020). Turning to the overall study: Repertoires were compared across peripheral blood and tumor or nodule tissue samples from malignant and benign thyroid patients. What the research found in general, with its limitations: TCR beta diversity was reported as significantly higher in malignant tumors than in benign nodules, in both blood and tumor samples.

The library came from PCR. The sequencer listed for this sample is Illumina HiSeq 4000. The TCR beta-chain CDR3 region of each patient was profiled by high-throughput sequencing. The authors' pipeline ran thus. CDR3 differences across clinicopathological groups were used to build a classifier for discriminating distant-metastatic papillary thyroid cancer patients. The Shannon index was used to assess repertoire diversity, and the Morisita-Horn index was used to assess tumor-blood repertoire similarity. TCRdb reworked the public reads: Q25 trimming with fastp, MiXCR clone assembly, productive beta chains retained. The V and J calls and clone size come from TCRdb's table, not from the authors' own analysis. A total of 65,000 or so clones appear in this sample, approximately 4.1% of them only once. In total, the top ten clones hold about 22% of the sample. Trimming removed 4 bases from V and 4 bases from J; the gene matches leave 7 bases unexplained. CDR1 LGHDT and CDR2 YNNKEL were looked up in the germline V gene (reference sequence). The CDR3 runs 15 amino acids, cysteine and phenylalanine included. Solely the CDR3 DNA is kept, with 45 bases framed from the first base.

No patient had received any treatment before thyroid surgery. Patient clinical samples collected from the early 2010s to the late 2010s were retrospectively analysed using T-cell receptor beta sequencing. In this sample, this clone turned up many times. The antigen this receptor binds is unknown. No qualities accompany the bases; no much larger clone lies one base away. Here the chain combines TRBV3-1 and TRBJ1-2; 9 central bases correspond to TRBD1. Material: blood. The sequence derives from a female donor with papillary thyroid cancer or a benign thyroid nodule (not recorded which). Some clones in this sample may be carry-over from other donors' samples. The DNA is TGTGCCAGCAGCCCTGGACAGGGGAGTGGCTATGGCTACACCTTC. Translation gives CASSPGQGSGYGYTF.